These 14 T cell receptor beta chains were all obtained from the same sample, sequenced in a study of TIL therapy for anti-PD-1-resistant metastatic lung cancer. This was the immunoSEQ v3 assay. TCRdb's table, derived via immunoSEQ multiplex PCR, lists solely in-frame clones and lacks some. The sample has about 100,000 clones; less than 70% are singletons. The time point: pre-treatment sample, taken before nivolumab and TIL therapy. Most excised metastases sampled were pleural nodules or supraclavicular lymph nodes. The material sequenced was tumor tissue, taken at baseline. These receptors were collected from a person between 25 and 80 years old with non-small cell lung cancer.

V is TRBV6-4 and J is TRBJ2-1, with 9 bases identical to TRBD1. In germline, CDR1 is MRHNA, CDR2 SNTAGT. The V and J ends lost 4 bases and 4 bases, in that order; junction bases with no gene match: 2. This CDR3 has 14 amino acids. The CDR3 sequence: CASSVTGGYNEQFF. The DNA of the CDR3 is TGTGCCAGCAGTGTGACAGGGGGGTACAATGAGCAGTTCTTC.

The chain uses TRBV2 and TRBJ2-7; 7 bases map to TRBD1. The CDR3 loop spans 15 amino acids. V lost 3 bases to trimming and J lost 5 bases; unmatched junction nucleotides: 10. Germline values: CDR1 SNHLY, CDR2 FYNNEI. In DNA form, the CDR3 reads TGTGCCAGCAGTGACGAGGGGGCCGGACTCGACGAGCAGTACTTC. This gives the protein CASSDEGAGLDEQYF.

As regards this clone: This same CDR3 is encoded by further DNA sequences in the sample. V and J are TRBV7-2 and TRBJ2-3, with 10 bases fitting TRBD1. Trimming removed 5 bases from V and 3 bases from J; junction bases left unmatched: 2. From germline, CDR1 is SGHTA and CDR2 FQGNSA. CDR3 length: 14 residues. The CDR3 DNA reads TGTGCCAGCAGCCCGGGACAGGGGACAGATACGCAGTATTTT. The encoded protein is CASSPGQGTDTQYF.

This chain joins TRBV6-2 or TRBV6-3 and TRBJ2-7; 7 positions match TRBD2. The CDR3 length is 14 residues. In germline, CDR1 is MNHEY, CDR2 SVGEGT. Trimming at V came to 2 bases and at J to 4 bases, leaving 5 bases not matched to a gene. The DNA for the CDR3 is TGTGCCAGCAGTTACGAGCGGGATCATTACGAGCAGTACTTC. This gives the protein CASSYERDHYEQYF.

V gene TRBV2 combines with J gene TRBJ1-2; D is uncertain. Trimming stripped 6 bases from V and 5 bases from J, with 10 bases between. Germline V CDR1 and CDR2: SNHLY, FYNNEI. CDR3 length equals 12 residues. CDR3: CASRNDIYGYTF. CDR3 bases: TGTGCCAGCAGAAACGACATTTATGGCTACACCTTC.

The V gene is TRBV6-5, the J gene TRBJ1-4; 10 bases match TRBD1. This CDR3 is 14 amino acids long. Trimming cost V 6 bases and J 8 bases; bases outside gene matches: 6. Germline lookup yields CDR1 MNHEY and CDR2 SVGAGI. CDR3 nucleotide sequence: TGTGCCAGCAGACGGACAGGGGGTATGGAAAAACTGTTTTTT. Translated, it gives CASRRTGGMEKLFF.

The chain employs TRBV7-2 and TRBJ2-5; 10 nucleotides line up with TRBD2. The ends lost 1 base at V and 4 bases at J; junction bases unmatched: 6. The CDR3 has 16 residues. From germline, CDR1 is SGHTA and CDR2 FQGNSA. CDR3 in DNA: TGTGCCAGCAGCTTAGTTAGCGGGAGGAGTATAGAGACCCAGTACTTC. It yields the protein CASSLVSGRSIETQYF. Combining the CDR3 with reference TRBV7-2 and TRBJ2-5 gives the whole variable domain GAGVSQSPSNKVTEKGKDVELRCDPISGHTALYWYRQSLGQGLEFLIYFQGNSAPDKSGLPSDRFSAERTGGSVSTLTIQRTQQEDSAVYLCASSLVSGRSIETQYFGPGTRLLVL.

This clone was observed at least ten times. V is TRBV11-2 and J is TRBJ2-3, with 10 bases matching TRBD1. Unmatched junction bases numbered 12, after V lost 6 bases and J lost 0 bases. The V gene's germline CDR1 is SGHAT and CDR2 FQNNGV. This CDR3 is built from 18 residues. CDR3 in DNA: TGTGCCAGCAGTTCTCCGGGACAGGGGATTTCTAGCACAGATACGCAGTATTTT. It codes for CASSSPGQGISSTDTQYF.

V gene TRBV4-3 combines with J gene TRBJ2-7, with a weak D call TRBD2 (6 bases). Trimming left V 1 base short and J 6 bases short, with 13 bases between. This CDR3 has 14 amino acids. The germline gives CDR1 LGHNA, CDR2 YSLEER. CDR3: CASSQAAVGGEQYF. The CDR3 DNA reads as TGCGCCAGCAGCCAAGCCGCGGTGGGAGGCGAGCAGTACTTC.

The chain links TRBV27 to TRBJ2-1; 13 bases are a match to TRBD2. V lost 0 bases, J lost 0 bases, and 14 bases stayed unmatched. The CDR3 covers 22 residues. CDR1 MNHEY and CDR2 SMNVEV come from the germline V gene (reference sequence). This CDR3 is CASSLSATGGLAGPSSYNEQFF. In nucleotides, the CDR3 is TGTGCCAGCAGTTTATCGGCCACGGGGGGACTAGCGGGACCCTCCTCCTACAATGAGCAGTTCTTC.

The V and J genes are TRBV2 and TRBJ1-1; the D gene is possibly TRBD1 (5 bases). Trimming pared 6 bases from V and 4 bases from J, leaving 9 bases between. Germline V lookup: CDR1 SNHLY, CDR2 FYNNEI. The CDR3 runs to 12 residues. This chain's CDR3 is CASRWGSTEAFF. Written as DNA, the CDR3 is TGTGCCAGCAGGTGGGGGAGCACTGAAGCTTTCTTT.

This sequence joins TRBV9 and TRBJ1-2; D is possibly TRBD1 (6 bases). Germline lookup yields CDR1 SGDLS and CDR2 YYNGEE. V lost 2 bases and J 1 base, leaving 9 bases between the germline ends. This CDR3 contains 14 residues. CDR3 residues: CASSVADSNYGYTF. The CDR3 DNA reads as TGTGCCAGCAGCGTTGCGGACAGTAACTATGGCTACACCTTC.

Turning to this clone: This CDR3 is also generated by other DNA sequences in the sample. In DNA form, the CDR3 reads TGCAGTGCAAGCACAGATACGCAGTATTTT. It is translated as CSASTDTQYF. The rearrangement links TRBV20-1 to TRBJ2-3; no clear D gene. CDR3 length: 10 residues. CDR1 and CDR2 (germline): DFQATT, SNEGSKA (reference sequence). With 6 bases removed from V and 0 bases from J, the gap between germline ends came to 1 base.

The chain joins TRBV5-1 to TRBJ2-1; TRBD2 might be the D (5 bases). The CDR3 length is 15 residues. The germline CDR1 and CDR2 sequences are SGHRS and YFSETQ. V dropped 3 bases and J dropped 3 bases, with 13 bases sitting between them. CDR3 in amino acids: CASSWTPGFYNEQFF. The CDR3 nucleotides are TGCGCCAGCAGCTGGACCCCGGGATTCTACAATGAGCAGTTCTTC.